A selection of T cell receptor beta chains follows, all from one sample in a study of blood T cell repertoires in COVID-19. Using immunoSEQ multiplex PCR, the repertoire was profiled, and TCRdb retains in-frame clones only, with some absent. The table has about 170,000 clones, about 80% seen once. The material sequenced was peripheral blood. These receptors all stem from a man aged 70 or older with active or convalescent COVID-19. CDR3s leave out the opening cysteine and the closing phenylalanine or tryptophan. The order of the fields is CDR3 protein, clone size, V gene, J gene. Not all rows give a size; the values are once, few, many and, for expanded clones, a class.

ASSGAGTYGYT	few	TRBV10-1	TRBJ1-2
ASSRRQGRTEAF	NA	TRBV7-2	TRBJ1-1
ASSSAGVFYNEQF	few	TRBV19	TRBJ2-1
ASSQDPIGAALMNTEAF	NA	TRBV4-1	TRBJ1-1
ASSPQRGYGYT	NA	TRBV18	TRBJ1-2
ASSRAGELF	once	TRBV2	TRBJ2-2
ASSPDRGSDTEAF	NA	TRBV7-9	TRBJ1-1
ASSLSPGQGTNYGYT	NA	TRBV5-1	TRBJ1-2
ASSRDSPNTGELF	many	TRBV19	TRBJ2-2
ATSRGTSGSGGELF	NA	TRBV15	TRBJ2-2
ATSERLASREQF	NA	TRBV24-1	TRBJ2-1
ASSFARESEAF	NA	TRBV28	TRBJ1-1
ATSIRGSTEAF	NA	TRBV15	TRBJ1-1
ASSQRLEGEQF	NA	TRBV7-9	TRBJ2-1
ASSEGQGNYGYT	NA	TRBV2	TRBJ1-2
ASSPDRERAYEQY	few	TRBV7-3	TRBJ2-7
AISESFGRGYT	NA	TRBV10-3	TRBJ1-2
ASSLFSRANTEAF	few	TRBV7-9	TRBJ1-1
ASSYRTGTNNSPLH	NA	TRBV6-5	TRBJ1-6
ASRGGRGPGETQY	once	TRBV7-2	TRBJ2-5
ASSLTTVSNTEAF	NA	TRBV7-2	TRBJ1-1
ATGASGRNEQF	NA	TRBV15	TRBJ2-1
ASSPTGTGSNQPQH	few	TRBV18	TRBJ1-5
ASSEDSNTEAF	few	TRBV5-1	TRBJ1-1
SASSPGTSSSSYNEQF	NA	TRBV20-1	TRBJ2-1
ASRPSNTGELF	NA	TRBV28	TRBJ2-2
ASSHKTGAHEQF	NA	TRBV27	TRBJ2-1
ASSLTGTARETQY	NA	TRBV7-3	TRBJ2-5
ASSLLEQKINQPQH	NA	TRBV5-5	TRBJ1-5
ATLTPTNSPLH	few	TRBV21-1	TRBJ1-6
ASSKSWDYRYTQMGY	NA	TRBV21-1	TRBJ2-3
ASSANSHSNTGELF	NA	TRBV6-4	TRBJ2-2
ASSLRQGKYEQY	few	TRBV5-1	TRBJ2-7
ASSLGTSDADTQY	NA	TRBV7-2	TRBJ2-3
ATSDFGTGFYGYT	NA	TRBV24-1	TRBJ1-2
ASSRGRGNEKLF	NA	TRBV4-1	TRBJ1-4
ASSYEATNTEAF	few	TRBV6-5	TRBJ1-1